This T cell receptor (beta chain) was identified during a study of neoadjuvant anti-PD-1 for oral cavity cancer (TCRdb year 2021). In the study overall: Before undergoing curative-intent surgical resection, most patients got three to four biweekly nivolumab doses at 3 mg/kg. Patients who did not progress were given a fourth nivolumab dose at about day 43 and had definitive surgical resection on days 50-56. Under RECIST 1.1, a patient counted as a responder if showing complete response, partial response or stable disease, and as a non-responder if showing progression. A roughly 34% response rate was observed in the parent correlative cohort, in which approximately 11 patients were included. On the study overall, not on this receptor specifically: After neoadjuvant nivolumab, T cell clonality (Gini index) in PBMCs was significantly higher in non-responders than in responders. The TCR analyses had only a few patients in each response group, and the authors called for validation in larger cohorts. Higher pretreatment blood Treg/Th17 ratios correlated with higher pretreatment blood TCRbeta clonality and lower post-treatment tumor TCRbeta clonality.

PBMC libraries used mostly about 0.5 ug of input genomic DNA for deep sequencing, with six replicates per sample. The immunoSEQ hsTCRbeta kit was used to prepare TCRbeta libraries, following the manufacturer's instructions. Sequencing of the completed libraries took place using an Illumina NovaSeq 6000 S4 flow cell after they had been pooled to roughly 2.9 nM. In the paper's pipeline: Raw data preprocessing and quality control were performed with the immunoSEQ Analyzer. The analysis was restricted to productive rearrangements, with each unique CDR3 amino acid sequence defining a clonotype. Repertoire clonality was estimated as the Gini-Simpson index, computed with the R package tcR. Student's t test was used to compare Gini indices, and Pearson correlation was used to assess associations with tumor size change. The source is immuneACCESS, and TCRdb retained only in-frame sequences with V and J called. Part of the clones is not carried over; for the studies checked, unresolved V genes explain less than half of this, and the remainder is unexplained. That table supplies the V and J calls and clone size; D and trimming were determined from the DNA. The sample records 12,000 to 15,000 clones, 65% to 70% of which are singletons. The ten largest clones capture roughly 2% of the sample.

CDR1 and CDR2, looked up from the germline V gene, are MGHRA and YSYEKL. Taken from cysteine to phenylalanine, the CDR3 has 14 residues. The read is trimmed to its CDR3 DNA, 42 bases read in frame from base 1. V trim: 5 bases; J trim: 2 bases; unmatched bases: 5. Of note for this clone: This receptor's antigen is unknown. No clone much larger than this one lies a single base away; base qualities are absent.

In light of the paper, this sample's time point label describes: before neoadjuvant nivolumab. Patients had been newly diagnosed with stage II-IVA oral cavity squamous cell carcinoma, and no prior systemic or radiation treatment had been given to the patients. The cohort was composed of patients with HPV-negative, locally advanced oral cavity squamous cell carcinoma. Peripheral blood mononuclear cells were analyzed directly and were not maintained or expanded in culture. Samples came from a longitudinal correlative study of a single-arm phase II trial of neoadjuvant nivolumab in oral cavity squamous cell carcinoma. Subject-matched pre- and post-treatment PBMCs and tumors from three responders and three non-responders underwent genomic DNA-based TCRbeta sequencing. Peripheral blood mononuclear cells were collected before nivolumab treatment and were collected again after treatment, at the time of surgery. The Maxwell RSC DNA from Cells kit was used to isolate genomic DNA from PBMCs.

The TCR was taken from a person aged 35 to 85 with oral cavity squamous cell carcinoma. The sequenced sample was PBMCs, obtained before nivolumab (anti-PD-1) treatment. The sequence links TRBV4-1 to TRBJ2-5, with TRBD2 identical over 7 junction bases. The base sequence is TGCGCCAGCAGCACCCTAGCGGAACAAGAGACCCAGTACTTC. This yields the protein CASSTLAEQETQYF.